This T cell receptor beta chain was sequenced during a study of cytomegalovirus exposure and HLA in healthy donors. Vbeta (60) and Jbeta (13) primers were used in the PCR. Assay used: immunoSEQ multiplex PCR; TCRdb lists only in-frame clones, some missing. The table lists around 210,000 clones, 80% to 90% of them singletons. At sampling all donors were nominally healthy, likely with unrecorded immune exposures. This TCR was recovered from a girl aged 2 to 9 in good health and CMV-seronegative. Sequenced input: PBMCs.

CDR3 nucleotide sequence: TGCGCCAGCAGTGACAGGCTCACAGATACGCAGTATTTT. Encoded protein: CASSDRLTDTQYF. V is TRBV10-2 and J is TRBJ2-3; the D is unclear. The CDR3 totals 13 residues. Trimming pared 3 bases from V and 2 bases from J, leaving 6 bases between. The germline CDR1 and CDR2 sequences are WSHSY and SAAADI.